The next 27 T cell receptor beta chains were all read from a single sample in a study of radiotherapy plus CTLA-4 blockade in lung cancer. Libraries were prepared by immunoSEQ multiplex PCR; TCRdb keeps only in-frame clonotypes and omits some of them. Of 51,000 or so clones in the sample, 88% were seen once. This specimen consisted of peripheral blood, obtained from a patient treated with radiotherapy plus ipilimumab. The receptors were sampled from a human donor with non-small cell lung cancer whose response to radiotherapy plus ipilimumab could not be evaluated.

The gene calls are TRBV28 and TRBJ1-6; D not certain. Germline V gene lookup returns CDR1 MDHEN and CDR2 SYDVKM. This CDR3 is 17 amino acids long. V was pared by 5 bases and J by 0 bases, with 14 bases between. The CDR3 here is CASSRSPTRSYNSPLHF. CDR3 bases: TGTGCCAGCAGTCGATCCCCAACACGCTCCTATAATTCACCCCTCCACTTT.

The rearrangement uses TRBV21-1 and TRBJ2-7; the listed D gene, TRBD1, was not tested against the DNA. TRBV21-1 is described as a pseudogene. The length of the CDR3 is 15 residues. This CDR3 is CASTFPDRQPYEQYF. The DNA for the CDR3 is TGTGCCAGCACCTTCCCGGACAGGCAACCCTACGAGCAGTACTTC.

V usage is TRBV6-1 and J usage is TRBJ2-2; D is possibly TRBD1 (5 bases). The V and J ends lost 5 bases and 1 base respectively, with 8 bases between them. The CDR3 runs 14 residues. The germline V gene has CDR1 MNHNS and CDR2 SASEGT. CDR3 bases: TGTGCCAGCAGTTCAAGGGGGAACACCGGGGAGCTGTTTTTT. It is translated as CASSSRGNTGELFF.

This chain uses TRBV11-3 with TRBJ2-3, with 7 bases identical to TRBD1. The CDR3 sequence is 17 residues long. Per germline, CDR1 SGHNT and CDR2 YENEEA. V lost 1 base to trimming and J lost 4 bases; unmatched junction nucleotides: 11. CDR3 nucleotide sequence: TGTGCCAGCAGCTTAGGATGGACCCCAGGGGGAGCAGATACGCAGTATTTT. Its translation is CASSLGWTPGGADTQYF. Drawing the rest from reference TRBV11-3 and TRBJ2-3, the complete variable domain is EAGVVQSPRYKIIEKKQPVAFWCNPISGHNTLYWYLQNLGQGPELLIRYENEEAVDDSQLPKDRFSAERLKGVDSTLKIQPAELGDSAVYLCASSLGWTPGGADTQYFGPGTRLTVL.

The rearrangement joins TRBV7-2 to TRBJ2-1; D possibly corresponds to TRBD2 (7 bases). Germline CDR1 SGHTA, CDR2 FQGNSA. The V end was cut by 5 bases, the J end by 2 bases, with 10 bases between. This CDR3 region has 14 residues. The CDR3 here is CASSGRGAYNEQFF. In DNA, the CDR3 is TGTGCCAGCAGCGGGAGGGGGGCCTACAATGAGCAGTTCTTC.

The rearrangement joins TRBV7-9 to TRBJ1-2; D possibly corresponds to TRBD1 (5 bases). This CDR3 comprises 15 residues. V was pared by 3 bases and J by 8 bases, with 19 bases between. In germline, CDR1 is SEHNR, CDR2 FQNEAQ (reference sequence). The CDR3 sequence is CASSFPSVRGNGYTF. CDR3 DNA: TGTGCCAGCAGCTTTCCCTCGGTCCGGGGGAACGGCTACACCTTC.

The CDR3 nucleotides are TGTGCCAGCATCGCCCTAGCGGGGCGTAACAATGAGCAGTTCTTC. Protein sequence: CASIALAGRNNEQFF. The J gene is TRBJ2-1, the V gene TRBV2; 9 positions agree with TRBD2. The V gene end was trimmed by 7 bases and the J gene end by 5 bases; junction bases not matched to a gene: 9. The germline gives CDR1 SNHLY, CDR2 FYNNEI. The CDR3 extends over 15 amino acids.

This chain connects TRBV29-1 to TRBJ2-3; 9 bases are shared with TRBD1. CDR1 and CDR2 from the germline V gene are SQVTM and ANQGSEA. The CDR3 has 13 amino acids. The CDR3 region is CRTRTGVTDTQYF. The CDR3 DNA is TGCAGAACCCGGACAGGGGTCACAGATACGCAGTATTTT.

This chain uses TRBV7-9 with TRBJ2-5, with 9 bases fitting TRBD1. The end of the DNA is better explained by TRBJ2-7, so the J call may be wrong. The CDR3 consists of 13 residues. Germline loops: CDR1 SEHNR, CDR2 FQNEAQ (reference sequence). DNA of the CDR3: TGTGCCGGAGCCGGGACAGGGACCTACGAGCAGTACTTC. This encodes CAGAGTGTYEQYF.

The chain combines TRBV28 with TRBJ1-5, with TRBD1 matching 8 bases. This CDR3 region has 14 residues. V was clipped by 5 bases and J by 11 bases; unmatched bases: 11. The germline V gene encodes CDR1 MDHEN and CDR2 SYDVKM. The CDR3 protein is CASSQGQALESQHF. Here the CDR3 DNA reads TGTGCCAGCAGTCAGGGACAGGCATTAGAGTCCCAGCATTTT. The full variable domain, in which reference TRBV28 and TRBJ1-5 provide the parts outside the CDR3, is DVKVTQSSRYLVKRTGEKVFLECVQDMDHENMFWYRQDPGLGLRLIYFSYDVKMKEKGDIPEGYSVSREKKERFSLILESASTNQTSMYLCASSQGQALESQHFGDGTRLSIL.

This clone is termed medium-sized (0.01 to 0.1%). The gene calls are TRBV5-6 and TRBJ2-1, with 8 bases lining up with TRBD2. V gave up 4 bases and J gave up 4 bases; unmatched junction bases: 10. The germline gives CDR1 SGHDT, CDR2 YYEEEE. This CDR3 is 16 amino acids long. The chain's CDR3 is CASSLDSGATYNEQFF. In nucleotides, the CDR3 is TGTGCCAGCAGCCTTGATAGCGGGGCAACTTACAATGAGCAGTTCTTC.

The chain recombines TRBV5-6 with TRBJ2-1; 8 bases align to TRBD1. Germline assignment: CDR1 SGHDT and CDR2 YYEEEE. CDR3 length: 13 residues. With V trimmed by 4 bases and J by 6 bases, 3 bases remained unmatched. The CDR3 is CASSQDRGNEQFF. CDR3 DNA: TGTGCCAGCAGCCAAGACAGGGGCAATGAGCAGTTCTTC.

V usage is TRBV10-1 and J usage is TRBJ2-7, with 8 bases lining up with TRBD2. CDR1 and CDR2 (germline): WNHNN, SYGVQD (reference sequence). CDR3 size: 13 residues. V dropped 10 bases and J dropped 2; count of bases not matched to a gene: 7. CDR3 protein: CATTGGSTYEQYF. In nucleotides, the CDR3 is TGCGCCACGACGGGAGGGAGCACCTACGAGCAGTACTTC.

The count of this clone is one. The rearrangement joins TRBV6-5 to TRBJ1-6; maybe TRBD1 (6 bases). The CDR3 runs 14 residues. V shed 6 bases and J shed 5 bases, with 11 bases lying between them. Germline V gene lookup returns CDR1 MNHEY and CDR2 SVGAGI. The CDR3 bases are TGTGCCAGCAGCGGGACACCCAATAATTCACCCCTCCACTTT. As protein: CASSGTPNNSPLHF.

CDR3 region: CASSQGARNTEAFF. CDR3 in DNA: TGTGCCAGCAGCCAGGGGGCCAGGAACACTGAAGCTTTCTTT. V is TRBV7-9 and J is TRBJ1-1, with 8 bases lining up with TRBD1. CDR1 and CDR2 (germline): SEHNR, FQNEAQ (reference sequence). The CDR3 loop spans 14 amino acids. Trimming cost V 5 bases and J 1 base; bases outside gene matches: 3. The whole variable domain, filled in from reference TRBV7-9 and TRBJ1-1, reads DTGVSQNPRHKITKRGQNVTFRCDPISEHNRLYWYRQTLGQGPEFLTYFQNEAQLEKSRLLSDRFSAERPKGSFSTLEIQRTEQGDSAMYLCASSQGARNTEAFFGQGTRLTVV.

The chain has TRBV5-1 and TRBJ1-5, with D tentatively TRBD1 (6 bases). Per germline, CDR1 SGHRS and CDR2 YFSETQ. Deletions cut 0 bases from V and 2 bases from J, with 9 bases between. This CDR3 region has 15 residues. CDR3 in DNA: TGCGCCAGCAGCTTGGCCCCAGGGGGCAATCAGCCCCAGCATTTT. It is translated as CASSLAPGGNQPQHF.

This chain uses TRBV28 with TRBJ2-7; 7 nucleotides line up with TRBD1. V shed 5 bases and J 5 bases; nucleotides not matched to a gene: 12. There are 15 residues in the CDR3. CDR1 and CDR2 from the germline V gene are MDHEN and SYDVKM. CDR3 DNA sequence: TGTGCCAGCAGTCCTCGACAGGGATGGGTCCACGAGCAGTACTTC. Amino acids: CASSPRQGWVHEQYF.

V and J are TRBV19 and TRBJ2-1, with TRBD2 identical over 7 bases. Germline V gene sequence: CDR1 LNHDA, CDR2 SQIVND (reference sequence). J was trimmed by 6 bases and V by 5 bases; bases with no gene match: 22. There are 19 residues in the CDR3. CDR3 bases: TGTGCCAGTAGTTCTCTCCTAGTTCGCCGGGGGGAAGGGACCAATGAGCAGTTCTTC. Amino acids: CASSSLLVRRGEGTNEQFF.

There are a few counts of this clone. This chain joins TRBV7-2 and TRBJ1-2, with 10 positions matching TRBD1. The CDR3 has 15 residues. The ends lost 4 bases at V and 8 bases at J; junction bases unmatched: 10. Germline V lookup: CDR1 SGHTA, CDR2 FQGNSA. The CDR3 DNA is TGTGCCAGCAGCTCTATCACCGGGACAGGGGAGGGCTACACCTTC. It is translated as CASSSITGTGEGYTF. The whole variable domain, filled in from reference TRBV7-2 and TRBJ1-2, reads GAGVSQSPSNKVTEKGKDVELRCDPISGHTALYWYRQSLGQGLEFLIYFQGNSAPDKSGLPSDRFSAERTGGSVSTLTIQRTQQEDSAVYLCASSSITGTGEGYTFGSGTRLTVV.

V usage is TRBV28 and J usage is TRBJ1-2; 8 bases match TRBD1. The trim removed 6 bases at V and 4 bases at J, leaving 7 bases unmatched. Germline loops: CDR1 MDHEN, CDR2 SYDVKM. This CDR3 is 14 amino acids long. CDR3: CASRGADRGYGYTF. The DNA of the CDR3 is TGTGCCAGCAGGGGGGCCGACAGGGGCTATGGCTACACCTTC.

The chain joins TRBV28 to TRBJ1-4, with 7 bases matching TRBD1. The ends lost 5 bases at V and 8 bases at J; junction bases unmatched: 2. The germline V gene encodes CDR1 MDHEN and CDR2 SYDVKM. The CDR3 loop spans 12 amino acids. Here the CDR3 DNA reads TGTGCCAGCAGTGACAGGGTCGAAAAACTGTTTTTT. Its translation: CASSDRVEKLFF.

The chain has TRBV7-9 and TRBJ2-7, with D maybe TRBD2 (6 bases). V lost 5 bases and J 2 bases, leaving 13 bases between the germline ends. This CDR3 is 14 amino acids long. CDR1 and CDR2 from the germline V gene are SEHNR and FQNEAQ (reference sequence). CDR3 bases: TGTGCCAGCAGCGCTGCGCGGGGAACCTACGAGCAGTACTTC. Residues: CASSAARGTYEQYF. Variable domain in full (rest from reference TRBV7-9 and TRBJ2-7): DTGVSQNPRHKITKRGQNVTFRCDPISEHNRLYWYRQTLGQGPEFLTYFQNEAQLEKSRLLSDRFSAERPKGSFSTLEIQRTEQGDSAMYLCASSAARGTYEQYFGPGTRLTVT.

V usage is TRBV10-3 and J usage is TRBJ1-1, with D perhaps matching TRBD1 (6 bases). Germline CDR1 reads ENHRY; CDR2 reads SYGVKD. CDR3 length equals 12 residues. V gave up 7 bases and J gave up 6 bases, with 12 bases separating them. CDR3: CAIKPDRAEAFF. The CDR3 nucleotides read TGTGCCATCAAACCGGACAGAGCTGAAGCTTTCTTT.

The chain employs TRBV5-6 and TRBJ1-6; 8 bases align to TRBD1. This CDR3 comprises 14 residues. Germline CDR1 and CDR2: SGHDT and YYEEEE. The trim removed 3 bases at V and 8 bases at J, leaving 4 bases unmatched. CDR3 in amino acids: CASSSTGADSPLHF. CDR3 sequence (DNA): TGTGCCAGCAGCTCGACAGGGGCGGATTCACCCCTCCACTTT.

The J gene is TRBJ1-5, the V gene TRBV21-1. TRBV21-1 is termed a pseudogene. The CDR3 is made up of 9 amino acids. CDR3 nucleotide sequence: TGTGCGGAGCGTCAGCCCCAGCATTTT. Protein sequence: CAERQPQHF.

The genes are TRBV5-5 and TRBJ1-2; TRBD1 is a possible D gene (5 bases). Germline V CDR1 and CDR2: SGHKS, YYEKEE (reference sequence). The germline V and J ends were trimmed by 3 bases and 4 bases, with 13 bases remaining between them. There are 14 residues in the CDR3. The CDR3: CASSSYQGGYGYTF. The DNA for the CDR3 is TGTGCCAGCAGCTCATACCAGGGTGGCTATGGCTACACCTTC.

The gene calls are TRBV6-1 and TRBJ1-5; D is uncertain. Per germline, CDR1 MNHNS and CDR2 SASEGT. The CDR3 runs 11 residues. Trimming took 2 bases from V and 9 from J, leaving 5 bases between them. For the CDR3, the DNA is TGTGCCAGCAGTGAATCATGGCCCCAGCATTTT. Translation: CASSESWPQHF.